The TCR beta chain described here comes from a study of glioma-infiltrating T cells after dendritic cell vaccination. Broader study findings: Longer survival after dendritic cell vaccination followed higher pretreatment TIL content. Complete blood and tumor specimen sets were limited to few patients.

Trimming took 5 bases from V and 0 from J, leaving 20 bases between them. CDR1 SGHTA and CDR2 FQGNSA come from the germline V gene. There are 18 residues in the CDR3. Profiling relied on immunoSEQ multiplex PCR, and the TCRdb table lists in-frame clones only, not all of them. The sample shows tens of thousands of clones, about four fifths of them seen only once. Blood PBMC samples: pre-vaccination, two weeks post third vaccination, and at tumor progression. Notes on this clone: As yet, its antigen is unknown.

Sample: blood, taken before dendritic cell vaccination. V gene TRBV7-2 combines with J gene TRBJ1-5, with D tentatively TRBD1 (5 bases). The source is a human donor with glioblastoma. The CDR3: CASSHPLGTQHSNQPQHF. For the CDR3, the DNA is TGTGCCAGCAGCCACCCACTGGGGACTCAACATAGCAATCAGCCCCAGCATTTT.